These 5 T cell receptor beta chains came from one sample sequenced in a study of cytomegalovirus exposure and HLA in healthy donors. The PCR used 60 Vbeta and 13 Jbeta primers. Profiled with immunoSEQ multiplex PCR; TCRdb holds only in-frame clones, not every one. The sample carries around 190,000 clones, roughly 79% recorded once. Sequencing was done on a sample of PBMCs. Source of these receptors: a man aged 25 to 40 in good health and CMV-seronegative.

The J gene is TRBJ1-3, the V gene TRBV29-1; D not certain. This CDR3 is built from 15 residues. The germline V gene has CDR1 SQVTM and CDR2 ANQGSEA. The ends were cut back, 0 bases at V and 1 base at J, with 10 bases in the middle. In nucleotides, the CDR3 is TGCAGCGTTGAAGATCTTCGGGATTCTGGAAACACCATATATTTT. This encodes CSVEDLRDSGNTIYF.

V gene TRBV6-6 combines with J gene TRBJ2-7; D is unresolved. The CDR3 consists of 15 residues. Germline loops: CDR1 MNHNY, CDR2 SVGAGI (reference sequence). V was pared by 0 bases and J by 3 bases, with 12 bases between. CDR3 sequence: CASSYSLPTGYEQYF. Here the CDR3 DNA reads TGTGCCAGCAGTTACTCGCTACCAACCGGCTACGAGCAGTACTTC.

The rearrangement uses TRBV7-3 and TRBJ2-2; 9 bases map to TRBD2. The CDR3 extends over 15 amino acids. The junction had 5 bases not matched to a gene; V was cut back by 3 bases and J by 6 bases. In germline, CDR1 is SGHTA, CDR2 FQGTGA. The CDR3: CASSFSGRMAGELFF. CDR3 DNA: TGTGCCAGCAGCTTTAGCGGGAGAATGGCCGGGGAGCTGTTTTTT.

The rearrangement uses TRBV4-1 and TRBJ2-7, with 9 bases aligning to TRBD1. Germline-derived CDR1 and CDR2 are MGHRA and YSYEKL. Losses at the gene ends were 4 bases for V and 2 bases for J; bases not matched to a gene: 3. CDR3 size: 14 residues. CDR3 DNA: TGCGCCAGCAGCCGGACAGGGGCTACCTACGAGCAGTACTTC. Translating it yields CASSRTGATYEQYF.

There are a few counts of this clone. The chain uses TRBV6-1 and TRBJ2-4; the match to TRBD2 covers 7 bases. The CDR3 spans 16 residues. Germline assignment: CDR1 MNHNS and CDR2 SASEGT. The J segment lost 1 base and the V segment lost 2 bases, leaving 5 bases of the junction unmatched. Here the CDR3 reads CASSEWWEGAKNIQYF. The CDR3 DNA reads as TGTGCCAGCAGTGAATGGTGGGAGGGGGCCAAAAACATTCAGTACTTC.